The source of this TCR beta chain is a study of vaccination effects on CD4 cells after COVID-19. The V gene's germline CDR1 is MNHEY and CDR2 SVGAGI. The trim removed 2 bases at V and 5 bases at J, leaving 2 bases unmatched. This CDR3 spans 13 amino acids. Antigen-specific CD4+ T cell clonotypes were called by their expansion after viral peptide-pool culture in ViraFEST. It was after approximately 11 days of culture that CD4+ T cells were isolated. Vaccine recipients had no previous SARS-CoV-2 infection; their nucleocapsid antibodies were negative. Roughly 2.1 million PBMC per well received around 9.3 IU/ml IL-2 and approximately 9.2 ug/ml peptides in culture. Cultures got half-medium changes with IL-2 on days 3 and 7. Sequenced by immunoSEQ multiplex PCR; TCRdb stores in-frame clones only, minus some. The sample includes fewer than 30,000 clones, around 80% seen only once; the top ten take about 30%.

General observations from the study: Clones arising from infection and from vaccination showed marked clonal contraction late after vaccination.

Notes on this clone: Its antigen is undetermined.

The chain employs TRBV6-5 and TRBJ1-1; the match to TRBD1 covers 7 bases. This TCR was sampled from a human donor who received a COVID-19 vaccine. The sample was CD4+ T cells from PBMCs cultured with SARS-CoV-2 spike peptides, taken before COVID-19 vaccination. This chain's CDR3 is CASSYRGRTEAFF. CDR3 in DNA: TGTGCCAGCAGTTACAGGGGGCGAACTGAAGCTTTCTTT.